The 29 T cell receptor beta chains given below trace back to one sample, sequenced in a study of OX40 agonist ivuxolimab in advanced cancers. TCRdb keeps only in-frame clones here, not all; method: immunoSEQ multiplex PCR. The sample consists of 60,000 or so clones, 87% of them appearing once. The sequencing used CD4+ or CD8+ T cells sorted from blood, collected in a trial of the OX40 agonist ivuxolimab. These receptors all stem from an adult with an advanced solid tumor such as melanoma, head and neck, liver or kidney cancer.

The chain recombines TRBV15 with TRBJ2-7; 7 bases map to TRBD1. The CDR3 extends over 15 amino acids. J gave up 5 bases and V 0 bases, and 7 bases lay outside the gene matches. Per the germline V gene, CDR1 is LNHNV and CDR2 is YYDKDF (reference sequence). For the CDR3, the DNA is TGTGCCACCAGCAGAGATAGGCTGACAGGGCACGAGCAGTACTTC. As protein: CATSRDRLTGHEQYF.

This chain connects TRBV5-4 to TRBJ2-3; 10 bases line up with TRBD2. This CDR3 is 16 amino acids long. V lost 4 bases, J lost 1 base, and 6 bases stayed unmatched. Germline loops: CDR1 SGHNT, CDR2 YYREEE (reference sequence). The CDR3 protein is CASSTPSGSGTDTQYF. CDR3 DNA: TGTGCCAGCAGCACCCCTAGCGGGAGCGGCACAGATACGCAGTATTTT.

The V call is TRBV5-1, the J call TRBJ2-1; TRBD2 agrees at 8 bases. The CDR3 is made up of 15 amino acids. The junction had 13 bases not matched to a gene; V was cut back by 5 bases and J by 9 bases. The germline V gene encodes CDR1 SGHRS and CDR2 YFSETQ. In DNA form, the CDR3 reads TGCGCCAGCAGTTATGCGGGAGGCTTTTCCAGTGAGCAGTTCTTC. This sequence encodes CASSYAGGFSSEQFF. Combining the CDR3 with reference TRBV5-1 and TRBJ2-1 gives the whole variable domain KAGVTQTPRYLIKTRGQQVTLSCSPISGHRSVSWYQQTPGQGLQFLFEYFSETQRNKGNFPGRFSGRQFSNSRSEMNVSTLELGDSALYLCASSYAGGFSSEQFFGPGTRLTVL.

This chain connects TRBV6-1 to TRBJ2-5; tentatively, D is TRBD2 (7 bases). The CDR3 is 15 residues long. Germline CDR1 reads MNHNS; CDR2 reads SASEGT. With 5 bases removed from V and 5 bases from J, the gap between germline ends came to 18 bases. The CDR3 DNA reads TGTGCCAGCAGTTCAGAGAGGGGGGGGGAGGAGACCCAGTACTTC. It translates to CASSSERGGEETQYF.

The chain links TRBV18 to TRBJ1-4; D remains unclear. This CDR3 is built from 15 residues. The V end was cut by 5 bases, the J end by 4 bases, with 14 bases between. CDR1 KGHSH and CDR2 LQKENI come from the germline V gene. In DNA form, the CDR3 reads TGTGCCAGCTCAATCGGGAGTCGGGTTAATGAAAAACTGTTTTTT. This encodes CASSIGSRVNEKLFF.

The chain is built from TRBV5-1 and TRBJ2-5, with D perhaps TRBD1 or TRBD2 (5 bases each). The length of the CDR3 is 15 residues. In germline, CDR1 is SGHRS, CDR2 YFSETQ. V dropped 4 bases and J dropped 3 bases, with 16 bases sitting between them. CDR3 loop: CASSLLSGTEETQYF. In nucleotides, the CDR3 is TGCGCCAGCAGCCTACTGTCCGGGACGGAAGAGACCCAGTACTTC.

This chain uses TRBV6-1 with TRBJ2-7; TRBD2 aligns across 8 bases. The CDR3 consists of 14 residues. The germline V gene has CDR1 MNHNS and CDR2 SASEGT. The V and J ends lost 6 bases and 0 bases, in that order; junction bases with no gene match: 4. CDR3 in amino acids: CASRPSGSSYEQYF. The CDR3 DNA reads as TGTGCCAGCAGACCCAGCGGGAGCTCCTACGAGCAGTACTTC.

V and J are TRBV5-1 and TRBJ1-2; 7 bases map to TRBD1. The CDR3 has 15 amino acids. Germline assignment: CDR1 SGHRS and CDR2 YFSETQ. The V gene end was trimmed by 4 bases and the J gene end by 0 bases; junction bases not matched to a gene: 6. CDR3 sequence reads: CASSPQGSPNYGYTF. The CDR3 region has the DNA TGCGCCAGCAGCCCACAGGGGTCGCCTAACTATGGCTACACCTTC. The whole variable domain, remainder taken from reference TRBV5-1 and TRBJ1-2, is KAGVTQTPRYLIKTRGQQVTLSCSPISGHRSVSWYQQTPGQGLQFLFEYFSETQRNKGNFPGRFSGRQFSNSRSEMNVSTLELGDSALYLCASSPQGSPNYGYTFGSGTRLTVV.

The chain joins TRBV19 to TRBJ2-3; TRBD2 matches 11 bases. The CDR3 length is 12 residues. After removal of 10 bases from V and 6 bases from J, the junction contained 3 bases not matched to a gene. Germline loops: CDR1 LNHDA, CDR2 SQIVND (reference sequence). The CDR3 sequence: CATGTSGDTQYF. DNA of the CDR3: TGTGCCACCGGGACTAGCGGTGATACGCAGTATTTT.

The chain recombines TRBV5-1 with TRBJ2-6; 7 nucleotides align to TRBD1. The length of the CDR3 is 17 residues. The V gene's germline CDR1 is SGHRS and CDR2 YFSETQ. V was pared by 3 bases and J by 0 bases, with 6 bases of the junction left unmatched. CDR3 in DNA: TGCGCCAGCAGCTCGGGACAGTTAAGCTCTGGGGCCAACGTCCTGACTTTC. The encoded protein is CASSSGQLSSGANVLTF.

The chain links TRBV19 to TRBJ1-2; 8 nucleotides match TRBD1. Germline V CDR1 and CDR2: LNHDA, SQIVND (reference sequence). The CDR3 covers 13 residues. Germline trimming cut 6 bases from V and 7 bases from J; bases unmatched to any gene: 7. The DNA of the CDR3 is TGTGCCAGTAGGCAGGGGGCGACATTTGGCTACACCTTC. Protein product: CASRQGATFGYTF.

The chain has TRBV10-2 and TRBJ1-2, with D unresolved. The CDR3 totals 13 residues. Germline V gene data show CDR1 as WSHSY and CDR2 as SAAADI. Trimming left V 1 base short and J 3 bases short, with 6 bases between. The CDR3 loop is CASSEYDYYGYTF. Here the CDR3 DNA reads TGCGCCAGCAGTGAGTATGACTACTATGGCTACACCTTC.

CDR3 DNA sequence: TGTGCCAGCAGTCCCCAGGGAACGAGGGACACTGAAGCTTTCTTT. Translated, it gives CASSPQGTRDTEAFF. The rearrangement uses TRBV5-8 and TRBJ1-1; weak D call: TRBD1 (5 bases). V shed 5 bases and J shed 3 bases, with 17 bases lying between them. CDR1 is SGHTS and CDR2 is YDEGEE in the germline V gene. CDR3 length: 15 residues.

The rearrangement joins TRBV6-6 to TRBJ2-2; the match to TRBD2 covers 12 bases. V lost 11 bases to trimming and J lost 4 bases; unmatched junction nucleotides: 11. CDR3 length equals 16 residues. CDR1 and CDR2 from the germline V gene are MNHNY and SVGAGI (reference sequence). CDR3: CAAKTSGSVGTGELFF. The CDR3 region has the DNA TGTGCCGCTAAGACTAGCGGGAGTGTAGGCACCGGGGAGCTGTTTTTT.

The chain employs TRBV7-2 and TRBJ1-1; unclear D gene. Germline assignment: CDR1 SGHTA and CDR2 FQGNSA. This CDR3 is built from 13 residues. Between the trimmed V and J ends, which lost 1 base and 1 base, there was a span of 4 bases. The CDR3, as DNA: TGTGCCAGCAGCTTAGGGAAGAACACTGAAGCTTTCTTT. Amino acid sequence: CASSLGKNTEAFF.

This clone was seen a handful of times. The CDR3: CASSSGGGRGSNEQFF. CDR3 coding DNA: TGTGCCAGCAGCTCAGGAGGGGGTAGGGGGTCTAATGAGCAGTTCTTC. J is TRBJ2-1 and V is TRBV7-9; D possibly matches TRBD1 or TRBD2 (6 bases each). In germline, CDR1 is SEHNR, CDR2 FQNEAQ (reference sequence). This CDR3 is 16 amino acids long. Trimming pared 4 bases from V and 7 bases from J, leaving 20 bases between. Combining the CDR3 with reference TRBV7-9 and TRBJ2-1 gives the whole variable domain DTGVSQNPRHKITKRGQNVTFRCDPISEHNRLYWYRQTLGQGPEFLTYFQNEAQLEKSRLLSDRFSAERPKGSFSTLEIQRTEQGDSAMYLCASSSGGGRGSNEQFFGPGTRLTVL.

Concerning this clone: This sample includes further DNA sequences coding for the same CDR3. This chain joins TRBV20-1 and TRBJ1-2; maybe TRBD1 (6 bases). The CDR3 loop spans 11 amino acids. Deletions cut 7 bases from V and 7 bases from J, with 13 bases between. CDR1 is DFQATT, CDR2 SNEGSKA, per germline (reference sequence). The DNA of the CDR3 is TGCAGTGGTTGGGGGGCGGGTGGCTACACCTTC. Translation gives CSGWGAGGYTF.

The V call is TRBV19, the J call TRBJ2-5; 8 bases agree with TRBD2. V was clipped by 6 bases and J by 4 bases; unmatched bases: 7. The CDR3 runs 14 residues. The germline CDR1 and CDR2 sequences are LNHDA and SQIVND (reference sequence). This CDR3 reads CASSPLAGTETQYF. Here the CDR3 DNA reads TGTGCCAGTAGCCCCTTAGCGGGAACAGAGACCCAGTACTTC. Using reference TRBV19 and TRBJ2-5 for the parts outside the CDR3, the full variable domain is DGGITQSPKYLFRKEGQNVTLSCEQNLNHDAMYWYRQDPGQGLRLIYYSQIVNDFQKGDIAEGYSVSREKKESFPLTVTSAQKNPTAFYLCASSPLAGTETQYFGPGTRLLVL.

The chain joins TRBV9 to TRBJ2-3; D not certain. V lost 0 bases, J lost 0 bases, and 11 bases lay in between. The CDR3 contains 16 residues. CDR1 is SGDLS, CDR2 YYNGEE, per germline. The CDR3 is CASSVGLVVSTDTQYF. As DNA, the CDR3 is TGTGCCAGCAGCGTAGGACTTGTGGTGAGCACAGATACGCAGTATTTT.

This clone came up a few times. The rearrangement uses TRBV16 and TRBJ2-6; D is undetermined. Germline assignment: CDR1 KGHSY and CDR2 FQNENV. V was shortened by 4 bases and J by 0 bases, with 7 bases between the two germline ends. This CDR3 is 15 amino acids long. This chain's CDR3 is CASSLPGSGANVLTF. The DNA for the CDR3 is TGTGCCAGCAGCCTCCCGGGCTCTGGGGCCAACGTCCTGACTTTC.

Details on this clone: No DNA is shown, since the ends of the CDR3 on it are uncertain; the CDR3 is the one TCRdb lists. This chain uses TRBV6-1 with TRBJ1-2; TRBD1 is the table's D call, not checked against the DNA. Germline V gene data show CDR1 as MNHNS and CDR2 as SASEGT. 18 amino acids form the CDR3, both terminal residues included. CDR3 in amino acids: CASSEFGPGSSSNYGYTF.

Turning to this clone: Within the sample, other DNA sequences also encode this same CDR3. DNA of the CDR3: TGTGCCAGTAGCCGGACAGGGGGCTTGGGCAATGAGCAGTTCTTC. Its translation: CASSRTGGLGNEQFF. V gene TRBV19 combines with J gene TRBJ2-1; 11 bases line up with TRBD1. The CDR3 length is 15 residues. CDR1 and CDR2 (germline): LNHDA, SQIVND (reference sequence). J lost 6 bases, V lost 6 bases, and 7 bases had no gene match. Full variable domain (rest looked up from reference TRBV19 and TRBJ2-1): DGGITQSPKYLFRKEGQNVTLSCEQNLNHDAMYWYRQDPGQGLRLIYYSQIVNDFQKGDIAEGYSVSREKKESFPLTVTSAQKNPTAFYLCASSRTGGLGNEQFFGPGTRLTVL.

This chain joins TRBV11-2 and TRBJ1-3, with a possible D match to TRBD1 (5 bases). V dropped 4 bases and J dropped 4 bases, with 26 bases sitting between them. The CDR3 consists of 19 residues. CDR1 and CDR2 from the germline V gene are SGHAT and FQNNGV. The CDR3 DNA reads as TGTGCCAGCAGCTCAACCGGGACCTGGTCAGGAAAAAGGGGAAACACCATATATTTT. Amino acids: CASSSTGTWSGKRGNTIYF.

The chain combines TRBV4-1 with TRBJ2-7; TRBD1 matches at 7 bases. Losses at the gene ends were 3 bases for V and 3 bases for J; bases not matched to a gene: 2. The CDR3 totals 13 residues. Germline V gene lookup returns CDR1 MGHRA and CDR2 YSYEKL. The CDR3, as DNA: TGCGCCAGCAGCCAGAGACAGGGCTACGAGCAGTACTTC. The encoded protein is CASSQRQGYEQYF.

V is TRBV6-1 and J is TRBJ2-5, with D uncertain. CDR1 MNHNS and CDR2 SASEGT come from the germline V gene. The CDR3 is 13 residues long. V was shortened by 4 bases and J by 10 bases, with 16 bases between the two germline ends. Here the CDR3 DNA reads TGTGCCAGCAGTGTTAAAACAGCGTCAGACCAGTACTTC. This codes for CASSVKTASDQYF.

This sequence joins TRBV5-8 and TRBJ1-4; D unresolved. CDR3 length: 15 amino acids. Trimming removed 4 bases from V and 0 bases from J, with 10 bases in between. CDR1 and CDR2 (germline): SGHTS, YDEGEE. The CDR3 protein is CASSRSGATNEKLFF. The CDR3 DNA reads TGTGCCAGCAGCCGCTCAGGTGCAACTAATGAAAAACTGTTTTTT.

The J gene is TRBJ1-1, the V gene TRBV2; D is unresolved. Germline CDR1 reads SNHLY; CDR2 reads FYNNEI. V dropped 3 bases and J dropped 1 base, with 6 bases sitting between them. The CDR3 length is 13 residues. This CDR3 is CASSDGRNTEAFF. The CDR3 DNA sequence: TGTGCCAGCAGTGACGGCAGGAACACTGAAGCTTTCTTT.

V and J are TRBV7-3 and TRBJ2-7, with D possibly TRBD1 on 6 matching bases. Deletions cut 7 bases from V and 1 base from J, with 26 bases between. The CDR3 loop spans 18 amino acids. Germline CDR1 reads SGHTA; CDR2 reads FQGTGA. The CDR3: CASNYPPSGAILSYEQYF. The DNA of the CDR3 is TGTGCCAGCAACTACCCCCCTTCAGGGGCTATACTTTCCTACGAGCAGTACTTC.

This clone was recorded only once. The CDR3 nucleotides read TGCGCCAGCAGTGAGTTGGGGTCCGGGGAGCTGTTTTTT. As protein: CASSELGSGELFF. This chain connects TRBV10-1 to TRBJ2-2; D not resolved. V was trimmed by 1 base and J by 6 bases, leaving 6 bases between them. There are 13 residues in the CDR3. Per germline, CDR1 WNHNN and CDR2 SYGVQD (reference sequence).